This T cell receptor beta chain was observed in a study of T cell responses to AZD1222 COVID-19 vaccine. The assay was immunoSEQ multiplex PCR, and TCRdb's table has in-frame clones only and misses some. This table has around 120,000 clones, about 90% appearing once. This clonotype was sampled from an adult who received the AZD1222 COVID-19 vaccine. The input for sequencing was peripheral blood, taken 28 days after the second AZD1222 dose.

CDR3 region: CASSSTGRTEAFF. The CDR3 DNA reads as TGTGCCAGTAGTTCCACAGGGAGAACTGAAGCTTTCTTT. V and J are TRBV19 and TRBJ1-1; possible D gene TRBD1, 6 bases. From germline, CDR1 is LNHDA and CDR2 SQIVND (reference sequence). Trimming stripped 5 bases from V and 5 bases from J, with 12 bases between. The CDR3 contains 13 residues.